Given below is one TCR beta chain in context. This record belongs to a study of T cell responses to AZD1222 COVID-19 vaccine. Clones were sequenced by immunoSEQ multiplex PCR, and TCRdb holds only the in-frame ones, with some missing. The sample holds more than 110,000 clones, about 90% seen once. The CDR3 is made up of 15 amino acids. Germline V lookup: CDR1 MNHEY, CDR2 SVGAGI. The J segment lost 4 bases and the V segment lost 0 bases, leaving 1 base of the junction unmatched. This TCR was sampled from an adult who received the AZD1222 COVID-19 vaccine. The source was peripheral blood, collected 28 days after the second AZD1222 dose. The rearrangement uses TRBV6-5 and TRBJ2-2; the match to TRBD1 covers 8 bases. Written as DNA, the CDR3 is TGTGCCAGCAGTTACTCGACAGGGGTCACCGGGGAGCTGTTTTTT. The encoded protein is CASSYSTGVTGELFF.